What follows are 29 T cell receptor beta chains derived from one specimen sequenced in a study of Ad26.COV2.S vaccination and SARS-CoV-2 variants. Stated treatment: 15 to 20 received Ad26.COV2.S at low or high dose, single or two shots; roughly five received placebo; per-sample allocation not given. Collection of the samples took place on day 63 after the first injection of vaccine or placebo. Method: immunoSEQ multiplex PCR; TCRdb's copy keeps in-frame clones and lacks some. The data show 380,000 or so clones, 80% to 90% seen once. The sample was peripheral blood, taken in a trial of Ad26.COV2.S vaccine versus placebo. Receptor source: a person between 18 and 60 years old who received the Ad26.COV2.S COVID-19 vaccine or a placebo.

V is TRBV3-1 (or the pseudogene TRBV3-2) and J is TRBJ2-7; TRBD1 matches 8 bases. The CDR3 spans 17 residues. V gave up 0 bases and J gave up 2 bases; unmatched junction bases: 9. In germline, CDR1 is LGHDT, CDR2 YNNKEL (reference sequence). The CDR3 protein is CASSQETPGQVTYEQYF. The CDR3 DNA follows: TGTGCCAGCAGCCAAGAAACCCCGGGACAGGTTACCTACGAGCAGTACTTC.

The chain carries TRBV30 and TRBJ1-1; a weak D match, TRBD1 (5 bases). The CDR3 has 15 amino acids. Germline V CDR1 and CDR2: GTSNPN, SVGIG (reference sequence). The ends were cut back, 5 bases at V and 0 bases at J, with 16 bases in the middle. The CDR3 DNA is TGTGCCTGGTCCAAGGGACTTCAGATGAACACTGAAGCTTTCTTT. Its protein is CAWSKGLQMNTEAFF.

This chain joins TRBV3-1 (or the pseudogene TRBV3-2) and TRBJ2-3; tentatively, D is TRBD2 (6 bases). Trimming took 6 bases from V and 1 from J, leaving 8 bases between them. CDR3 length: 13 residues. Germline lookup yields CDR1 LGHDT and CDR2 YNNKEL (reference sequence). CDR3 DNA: TGTGCCAGCAGTTCGGGAGGCACAGATACGCAGTATTTT. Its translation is CASSSGGTDTQYF.

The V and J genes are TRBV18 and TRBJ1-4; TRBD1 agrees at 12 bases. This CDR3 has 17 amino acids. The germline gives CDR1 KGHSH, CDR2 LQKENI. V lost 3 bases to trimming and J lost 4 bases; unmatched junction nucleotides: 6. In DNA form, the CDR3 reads TGTGCCAGCTCACCTGGGACAGGGGGCAAGGGTAATGAAAAACTGTTTTTT. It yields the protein CASSPGTGGKGNEKLFF.

The CDR3 spells CASSIETGLRTDTQYF. CDR3 nucleotide sequence: TGTGCCAGTAGTATAGAGACAGGTTTACGCACAGATACGCAGTATTTT. The V call is TRBV19, the J call TRBJ2-3; maybe TRBD1 (6 bases). CDR3 length: 16 residues. V lost 0 bases and J lost 1, with 11 bases in between. Germline CDR1 LNHDA, CDR2 SQIVND (reference sequence).

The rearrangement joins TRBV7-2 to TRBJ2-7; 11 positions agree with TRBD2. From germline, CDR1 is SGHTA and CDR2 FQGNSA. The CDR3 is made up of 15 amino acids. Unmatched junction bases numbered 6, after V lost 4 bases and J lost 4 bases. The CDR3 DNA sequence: TGTGCCAGCAGCTATTTAGCGGGGGGGGCATACGAGCAGTACTTC. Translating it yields CASSYLAGGAYEQYF.

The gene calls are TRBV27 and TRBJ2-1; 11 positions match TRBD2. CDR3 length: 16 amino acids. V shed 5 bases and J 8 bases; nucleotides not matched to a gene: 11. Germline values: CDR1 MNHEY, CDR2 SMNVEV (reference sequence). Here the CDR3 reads CASSTLAGGFVDEQFF. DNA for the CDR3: TGTGCCAGCAGTACCCTAGCGGGGGGCTTCGTTGATGAGCAGTTCTTC.

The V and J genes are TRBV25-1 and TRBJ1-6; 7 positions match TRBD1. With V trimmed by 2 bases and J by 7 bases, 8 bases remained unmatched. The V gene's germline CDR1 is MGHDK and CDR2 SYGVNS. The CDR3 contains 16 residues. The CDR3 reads CASSERQGSSNSPLHF. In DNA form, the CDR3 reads TGTGCCAGCAGTGAACGACAGGGTTCTTCCAATTCACCCCTCCACTTT.

CDR3 in DNA: TGTGCCAGCAGTTCGGTGAGGGATAGCAATCAGCCCCAGCATTTT. It encodes CASSSVRDSNQPQHF. The chain has TRBV6-2 or TRBV6-3 and TRBJ1-5, with D unclear. The CDR3 has 15 residues. V lost 4 bases to trimming and J lost 0 bases, with 10 bases between them. The germline CDR1 and CDR2 sequences are MNHEY and SVGEGT.

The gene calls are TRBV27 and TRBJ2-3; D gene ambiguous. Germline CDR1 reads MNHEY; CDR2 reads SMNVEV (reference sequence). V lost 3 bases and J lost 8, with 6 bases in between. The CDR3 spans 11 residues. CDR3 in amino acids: CASSFDRTQYF. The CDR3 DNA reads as TGTGCCAGCAGTTTTGATCGTACGCAGTATTTT.

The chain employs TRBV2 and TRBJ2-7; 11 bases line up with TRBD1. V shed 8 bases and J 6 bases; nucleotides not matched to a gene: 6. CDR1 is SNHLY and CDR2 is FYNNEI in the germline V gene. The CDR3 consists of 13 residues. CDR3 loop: CASSGTGGFEQYF. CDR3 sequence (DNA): TGTGCCAGCTCTGGGACAGGGGGTTTCGAGCAGTACTTC.

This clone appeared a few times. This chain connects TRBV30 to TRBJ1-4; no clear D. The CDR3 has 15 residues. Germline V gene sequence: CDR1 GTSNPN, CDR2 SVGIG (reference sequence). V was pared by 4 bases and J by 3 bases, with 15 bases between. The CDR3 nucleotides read TGTGCCTGGAAGCAGAATCTGGCGGCTAATGAAAAACTGTTTTTT. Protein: CAWKQNLAANEKLFF.

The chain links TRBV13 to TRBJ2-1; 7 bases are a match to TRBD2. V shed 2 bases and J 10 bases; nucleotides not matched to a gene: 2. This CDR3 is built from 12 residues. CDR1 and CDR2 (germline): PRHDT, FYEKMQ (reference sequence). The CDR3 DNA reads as TGTGCCAGCAGCTTACCGGGACTAGAGCAGTTCTTC. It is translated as CASSLPGLEQFF.

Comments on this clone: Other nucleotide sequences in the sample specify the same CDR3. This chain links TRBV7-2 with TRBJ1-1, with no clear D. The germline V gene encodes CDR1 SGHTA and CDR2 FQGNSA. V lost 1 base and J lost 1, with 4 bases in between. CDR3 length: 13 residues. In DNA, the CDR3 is TGTGCCAGCAGCTTAGACAGGAACACTGAAGCTTTCTTT. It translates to CASSLDRNTEAFF.

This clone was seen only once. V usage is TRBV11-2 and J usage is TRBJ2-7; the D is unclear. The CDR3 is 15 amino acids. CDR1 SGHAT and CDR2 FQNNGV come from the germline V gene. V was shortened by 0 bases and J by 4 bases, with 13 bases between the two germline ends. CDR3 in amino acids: CASSLEGGGRYEQYF. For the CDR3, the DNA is TGTGCCAGCAGCTTAGAGGGTGGCGGAAGGTACGAGCAGTACTTC.

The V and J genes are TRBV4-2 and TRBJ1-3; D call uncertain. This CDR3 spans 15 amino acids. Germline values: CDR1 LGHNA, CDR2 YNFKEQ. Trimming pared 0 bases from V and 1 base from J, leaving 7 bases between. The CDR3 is CASSQDPGSGNTIYF. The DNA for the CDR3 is TGTGCCAGCAGCCAAGATCCGGGATCTGGAAACACCATATATTTT.

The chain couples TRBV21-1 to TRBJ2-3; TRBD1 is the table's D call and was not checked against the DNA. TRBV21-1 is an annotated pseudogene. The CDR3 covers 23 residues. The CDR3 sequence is CASSKDISVKGQRQVERTDTQYF. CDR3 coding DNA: TGTGCCAGCAGCAAAGATATCTCGGTGAAGGGCCAGAGACAGGTGGAGCGGACAGATACGCAGTATTTT.

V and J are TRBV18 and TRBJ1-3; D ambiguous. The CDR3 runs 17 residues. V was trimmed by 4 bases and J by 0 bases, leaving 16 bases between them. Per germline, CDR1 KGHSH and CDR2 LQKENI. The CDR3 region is CASSQASVDSSGNTIYF. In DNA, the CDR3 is TGTGCCAGCTCACAGGCTTCGGTGGACTCCTCTGGAAACACCATATATTTT.

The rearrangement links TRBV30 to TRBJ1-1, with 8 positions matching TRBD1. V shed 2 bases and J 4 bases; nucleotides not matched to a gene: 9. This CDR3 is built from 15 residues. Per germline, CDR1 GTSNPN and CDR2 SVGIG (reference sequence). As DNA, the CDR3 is TGTGCCTGGAGTTCCCCACACAGGGGGGTCACTGAAGCTTTCTTT. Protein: CAWSSPHRGVTEAFF.

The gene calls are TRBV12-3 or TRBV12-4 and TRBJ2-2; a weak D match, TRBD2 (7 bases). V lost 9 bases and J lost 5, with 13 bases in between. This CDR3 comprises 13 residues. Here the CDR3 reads CASGRGITGELFF. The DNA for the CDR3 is TGTGCCAGTGGGAGGGGGATAACCGGGGAGCTGTTTTTT.

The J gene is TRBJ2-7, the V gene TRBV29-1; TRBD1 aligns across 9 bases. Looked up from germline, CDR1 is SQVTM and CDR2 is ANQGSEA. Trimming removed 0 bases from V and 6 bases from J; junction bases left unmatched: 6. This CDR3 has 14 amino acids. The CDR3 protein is CSVEDGTGSGEQYF. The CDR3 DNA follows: TGCAGCGTTGAAGATGGGACAGGGTCTGGCGAGCAGTACTTC.

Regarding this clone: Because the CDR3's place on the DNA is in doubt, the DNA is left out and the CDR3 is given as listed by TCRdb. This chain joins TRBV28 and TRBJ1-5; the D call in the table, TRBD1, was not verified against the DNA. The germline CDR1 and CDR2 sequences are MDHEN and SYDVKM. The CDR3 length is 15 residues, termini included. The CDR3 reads CASSSSDRVNQPQHF.

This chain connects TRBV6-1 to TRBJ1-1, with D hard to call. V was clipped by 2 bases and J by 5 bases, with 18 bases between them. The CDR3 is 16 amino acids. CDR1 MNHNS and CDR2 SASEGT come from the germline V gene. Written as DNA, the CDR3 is TGTGCCAGCAGTGAACTGGGCGGCCGTTTGGAGACTGAAGCTTTCTTT. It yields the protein CASSELGGRLETEAFF.

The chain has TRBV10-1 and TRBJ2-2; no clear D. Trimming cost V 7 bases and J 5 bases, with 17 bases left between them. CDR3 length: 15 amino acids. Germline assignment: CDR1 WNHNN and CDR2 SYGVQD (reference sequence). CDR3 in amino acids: CASTDAEPYTGELFF. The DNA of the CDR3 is TGCGCCAGCACGGACGCGGAACCTTATACCGGGGAGCTGTTTTTT.

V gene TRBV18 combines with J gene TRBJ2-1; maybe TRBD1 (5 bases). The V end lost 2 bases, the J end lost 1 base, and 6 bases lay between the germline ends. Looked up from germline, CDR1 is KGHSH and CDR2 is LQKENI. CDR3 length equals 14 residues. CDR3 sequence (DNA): TGTGCCAGCTCACCAGCAGGGTCCTACAATGAGCAGTTCTTC. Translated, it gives CASSPAGSYNEQFF.

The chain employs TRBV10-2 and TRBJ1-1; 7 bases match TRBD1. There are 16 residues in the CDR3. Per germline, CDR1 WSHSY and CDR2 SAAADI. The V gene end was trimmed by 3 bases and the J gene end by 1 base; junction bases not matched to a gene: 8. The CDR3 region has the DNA TGCGCCAGCAGTGATCGAAGGGGGCGCGGGAACACTGAAGCTTTCTTT. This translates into CASSDRRGRGNTEAFF.

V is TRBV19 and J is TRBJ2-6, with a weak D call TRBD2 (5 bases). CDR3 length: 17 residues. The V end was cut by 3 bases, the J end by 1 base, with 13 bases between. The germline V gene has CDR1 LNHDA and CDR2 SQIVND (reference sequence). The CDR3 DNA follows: TGTGCCAGTAGTATTGGCCGGGGTAGATCTGGGGCCAACGTCCTGACTTTC. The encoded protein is CASSIGRGRSGANVLTF.

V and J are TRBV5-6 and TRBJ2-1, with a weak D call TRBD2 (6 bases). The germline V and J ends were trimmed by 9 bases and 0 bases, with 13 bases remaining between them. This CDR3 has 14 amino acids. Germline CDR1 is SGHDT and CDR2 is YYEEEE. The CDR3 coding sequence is TGTGCCACGGGCGCGACTAGCTCCTACAATGAGCAGTTCTTC. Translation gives CATGATSSYNEQFF.

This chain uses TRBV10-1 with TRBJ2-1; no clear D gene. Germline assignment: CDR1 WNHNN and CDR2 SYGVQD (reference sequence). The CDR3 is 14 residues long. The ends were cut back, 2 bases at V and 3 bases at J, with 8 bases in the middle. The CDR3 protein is CASSEGVGYNEQFF. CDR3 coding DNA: TGCGCCAGCAGTGAGGGTGTCGGCTACAATGAGCAGTTCTTC.